A selection of T cell receptor beta chains follows, all from one sample in a study of T cell responses to AZD1222 COVID-19 vaccine. Assay used: immunoSEQ multiplex PCR; TCRdb lists only in-frame clones, some missing. The repertoire holds 90,000 to 100,000 clones, 85% to 90% seen once, with roughly 3.5% in the top ten. This specimen was peripheral blood, taken on day 0 of AZD1222 vaccination. The receptors originated from an adult in good health. CDR3s include the opening cysteine and the closing phenylalanine or tryptophan. Each record gives: J gene, D gene, V gene, clone size, CDR3 DNA, CDR3 protein. D genes are given only for firm matches. A clone size is listed for some rows: how often the clone was seen (once, few, many), or a class if it is expanded.

>TRBJ1-2|-|TRBV4-2|-
TGTGCCAGCAGCCAGGGACCACTTCAACATGGCTACACCTTC
CASSQGPLQHGYTF
>TRBJ1-1|TRBD1|TRBV6-2/TRBV6-3|-
TGTGCCAGCAGTTATACGAGACAGGGCATTAACACTGAAGCTTTCTTT
CASSYTRQGINTEAFF
>TRBJ1-5|-|TRBV18|-
TGTGCCAGCTCACCACGGAAAAGGGAGGGCAATCAGCCCCAGCATTTT
CASSPRKREGNQPQHF
>TRBJ2-3|TRBD2|TRBV2|-
TGTGCCAGCAGCGCGAAAGGACTAGCGGGGTCAGATACGCAGTATTTT
CASSAKGLAGSDTQYF
>TRBJ1-1|-|TRBV10-3|-
TGTGCCATCGGCCCGGGGACCAGGGATGGGACTGAAGCTTTCTTT
CAIGPGTRDGTEAFF
>TRBJ1-1|-|TRBV5-4|-
TGTGCCAGCAGCGGGCCTCTCCTGAGGGACACTGAAGCTTTCTTT
CASSGPLLRDTEAFF
>TRBJ2-5|-|TRBV5-6|-
TGTGCCAGCAGCTTGGGACGGCTACAAGAGACCCAGTACTTC
CASSLGRLQETQYF
>TRBJ2-2|TRBD1|TRBV5-4|-
TGTGCCAGCAGCTTGGCCCTTAGGACAGGTCCCACCGGGGAGCTGTTTTTT
CASSLALRTGPTGELFF
>TRBJ2-6|TRBD1|TRBV10-3|-
TGTGCCATCAGTGATGGAGGGACAGGGGGCGCTGGGGCCAACGTCCTGACTTTC
CAISDGGTGGAGANVLTF
>TRBJ2-3|-|TRBV27|-
TGTGCCAGCAGAACTCTCGGTGCCGATACGCAGTATTTT
CASRTLGADTQYF
>TRBJ2-2|-|TRBV10-1|once
TGCGCCAGCAGTGAGTCGAACGGTCCCGGGGAGCTGTTTTTT
CASSESNGPGELFF
>TRBJ1-5|-|TRBV7-8|-
TGTGCCAGCAGCCTAGCCGGGGCCACAAGCAATCAGCCCCAGCATTTT
CASSLAGATSNQPQHF
>TRBJ2-7|TRBD1|TRBV5-8|-
TGTGCCAGCAGCGGAAAAGACAGGGGAAGGGGCGAGCAGTACTTC
CASSGKDRGRGEQYF
>TRBJ2-1|-|TRBV7-8|once
TGTGCCAGCAGCTTCACAGGCGACACCTATAATGAGCAGTTCTTC
CASSFTGDTYNEQFF
>TRBJ1-1|-|TRBV19|-
TGTGCCAGTAGTACGGGGAGTAGGGAGGGGGCTGAAGCTTTCTTT
CASSTGSREGAEAFF
>TRBJ2-3|-|TRBV20-1|-
TGCAGTGCTAGTAGTCCCACCGTGGATACGCAGTATTTT
CSASSPTVDTQYF
>TRBJ2-2|-|TRBV11-2|-
TGTGCCAGCAGCTTAAGAGGGTCGGGCACCGGGGAGCTGTTTTTT
CASSLRGSGTGELFF
>TRBJ1-4|-|TRBV5-1|-
TGCGCCAGCAGCTTCGGATTCATTAATGAAAAACTGTTTTTT
CASSFGFINEKLFF
>TRBJ2-3|TRBD2|TRBV9|once
TGTGCCAGCAGCCCACCCTCCGGGGGGGCTCGGGATACGCAGTATTTT
CASSPPSGGARDTQYF
>TRBJ1-6|-|TRBV28|-
TGTGCCAGCGACAGGTCAGGTTCACCCCTCCACTTT
CASDRSGSPLHF
>TRBJ2-1|-|TRBV7-8|few
TGTGCCAGCGGGGCGGGGACGAGTGAGCAGTTCTTC
CASGAGTSEQFF
>TRBJ2-3|TRBD1|TRBV4-3|-
TGCGCCAGCAGCCAAAAACCGACAGGGGAAGGAACAGATACGCAGTATTTT
CASSQKPTGEGTDTQYF
>TRBJ1-1|TRBD1|TRBV11-3|-
TGTGCCAGCAGTTTAACAGGGGACACTGAAGCTTTCTTT
CASSLTGDTEAFF
>TRBJ2-3|TRBD2|TRBV6-4|-
TGTGCCAGCAGTGACAGCGGAGAAGCGGGGGGTGTAGATACGCAGTATTTT
CASSDSGEAGGVDTQYF
>TRBJ1-1|-|TRBV29-1|-
TGCAGCGTCCGATCGATTAGCGCTGAAGCTTTCTTT
CSVRSISAEAFF
>TRBJ1-4|-|TRBV3-1/TRBV3-2|-
TGTGCCAGCAGCCAAGGGGTAAGAAAACTGTTTTTT
CASSQGVRKLFF
>TRBJ1-1|-|TRBV6-5|-
TGTGCCAGCAGAACCCCAGGTGCGGGGTCCACTGAAGCTTTCTTT
CASRTPGAGSTEAFF
>TRBJ2-2|-|TRBV6-4|-
TGTGCCAGCAGTGACGGGGACACCGGGGAGCTGTTTTTT
CASSDGDTGELFF
>TRBJ1-2|TRBD1|TRBV27|-
TGTGCCAGCAGCCCGGGACAGATCTATGGCTACACCTTC
CASSPGQIYGYTF
>TRBJ1-1|TRBD1|TRBV30|-
TGTGCCTGGAGTGAGCAGGGGGGAACTGAAGCTTTCTTT
CAWSEQGGTEAFF
>TRBJ1-1|-|TRBV27|-
TGTGCCAGCAGTTCTGGGCAGCCGAACACTGAAGCTTTCTTT
CASSSGQPNTEAFF
>TRBJ1-2|-|TRBV5-1|-
TGCGCCAGCAGCTTGGCCATGCAGAGCTTCTATGGCTACACCTTC
CASSLAMQSFYGYTF
>TRBJ1-5|-|TRBV10-3|-
TGTGCCATCAGTGAGTCCAAAGGGGTCAGTCAGCCCCAGCATTTT
CAISESKGVSQPQHF
>TRBJ1-6|-|TRBV30|-
TGTGCCGGGAGAGGGGCCGCCGATAATTCACCCCTCCACTTT
CAGRGAADNSPLHF
>TRBJ2-2|-|TRBV10-3|-
TGTGCCATCCAGTTCAACAGGGAATCGGGCGGGGAGCTGTTTTTT
CAIQFNRESGGELFF
>TRBJ1-1|-|TRBV11-2|-
TGTGCCAGCAGCTTATACCAGAACACTGAAGCTTTCTTT
CASSLYQNTEAFF
>TRBJ2-3|-|TRBV4-3|-
TGCGCCAGCAGCCAAGCTCTGCGGAGCACAGATACGCAGTATTTT
CASSQALRSTDTQYF
>TRBJ1-1|-|TRBV7-9|few
TGTGCCAGCAGCGTACAACCGGACGTGGCTGAAGCTTTCTTT
CASSVQPDVAEAFF
>TRBJ1-1|-|TRBV29-1|-
TGCAGCGTTTCCGGCGAAGACAGTAAGATGAACACTGAAGCTTTCTTT
CSVSGEDSKMNTEAFF
>TRBJ1-1|-|TRBV6-5|-
TGTGCCAGCAGACGGATGGGAATGAACACTGAAGCTTTCTTT
CASRRMGMNTEAFF